This T cell receptor beta chain was sequenced during a study of PD-1 blockade in classical Hodgkin lymphoma. Study information: Patients were treated with nivolumab at 3 mg/kg, and this was given intravenously every 2 weeks.

The method was immunoSEQ multiplex PCR; TCRdb's version includes in-frame clones alone and lacks a portion of them. This sample has tens of thousands of clones; roughly 85% occur once, and the top ten carry 10% to 15%. Time point in this sample: cycle 4 day 1 (C4D1), after 5 to 7 weeks of nivolumab. Every single patient, without exception, relapsed after autologous stem cell transplantation, and brentuximab vedotin exposure varied. Patients reached a best response of complete response, partial response or progressive disease. Study-level points and caveats: The authors excluded patients who started nivolumab under 1 year after ASCT. Newly diagnosed and completely responding patients shared comparable baseline diversity.

Germline V lookup: CDR1 GTSNPN, CDR2 SVGIG (reference sequence). The J segment lost 2 bases and the V segment lost 3 bases, leaving 9 bases of the junction unmatched. CDR3 length equals 15 residues. Concerning this clone: The antigen is not known.

The chain is built from TRBV30 and TRBJ2-5; 7 nucleotides line up with TRBD1. Source: peripheral blood mononuclear cells (PBMCs), taken before the fourth cycle of nivolumab. This sequence was found in a human donor with classical Hodgkin lymphoma. CDR3 in DNA: TGTGCCTGGAGGTCCGGGACAGCCTATCAAGAGACCCAGTACTTC. Amino acids: CAWRSGTAYQETQYF.